A selection of T cell receptor beta chains follows, all from one sample in a study of cytomegalovirus exposure and HLA in healthy donors. Clones were sequenced by immunoSEQ multiplex PCR, and TCRdb holds only the in-frame ones, with some missing. The sample contains about 190,000 clones, around 84% of which appear only once. Sequenced sample: PBMCs. The source of these receptors is a boy aged 2-9 years in good health and CMV-seronegative. The CDR3 runs from the conserved cysteine through the conserved F or W. D genes are given only for firm matches. Only some rows state a clone size, as once, few, many or a class for expanded clones.

CASSPAHLTGSEQYF | TGTGCCAGTAGCCCAGCACATTTAACAGGGAGCGAGCAGTACTTC | TRBJ2-7 | TRBV19 | - | 15 | -
CAISDRVIRREGRNEQFF | TGTGCCATCAGTGACAGGGTAATTCGGCGGGAGGGCCGGAATGAGCAGTTCTTC | TRBJ2-1 | TRBV10-3 | - | 18 | TRBD2
CASSLGVEAYNYGYTF | TGTGCCAGCAGCTTGGGGGTGGAGGCCTATAACTATGGCTACACCTTC | TRBJ1-2 | TRBV5-5 | - | 16 | -
CASSFRGHRETGELFF | TGTGCCAGCTCATTCAGGGGTCACCGCGAAACCGGGGAGCTGTTTTTT | TRBJ2-2 | TRBV18 | - | 16 | -
CASSPRVLTEAFF | TGTGCCAGCAGCCCCCGGGTCCTGACTGAAGCTTTCTTT | TRBJ1-1 | TRBV28 | - | 13 | -
CASSFLQGETQYF | TGTGCCAGCAGTTTCCTCCAGGGGGAGACCCAGTACTTC | TRBJ2-5 | TRBV27 | - | 13 | -
CASGDREYQPQHF | TGTGCCAGTGGGGACAGGGAGTATCAGCCCCAGCATTTT | TRBJ1-5 | TRBV19 | - | 13 | TRBD1
CAWRGLAYNEQFF | TGTGCCTGGAGGGGACTAGCTTACAATGAGCAGTTCTTC | TRBJ2-1 | TRBV30 | - | 13 | TRBD2
CASSVAPGANQPQHF | TGTGCCAGCAGCGTAGCTCCAGGCGCAAATCAGCCCCAGCATTTT | TRBJ1-5 | TRBV9 | - | 15 | -
CATEVNTEAFF | TGTGCCACAGAGGTGAACACTGAAGCTTTCTTT | TRBJ1-1 | TRBV6-1 | - | 11 | -
CASSLDRGTNQPQHF | TGTGCCAGCAGTCTCGACAGGGGTACTAATCAGCCCCAGCATTTT | TRBJ1-5 | TRBV6-5 | few | 15 | TRBD1
CASSSDGTSGYEQYF | TGTGCCAGCAGTTCGGATGGGACTAGCGGCTACGAGCAGTACTTC | TRBJ2-7 | TRBV28 | - | 15 | TRBD2
CSSSPTGYNEQFF | TGTTCCAGCAGCCCCACAGGGTACAATGAGCAGTTCTTC | TRBJ2-1 | TRBV7-9 | - | 13 | -
CASSLWTGRETQYF | TGTGCCAGCAGCCTATGGACAGGGCGGGAGACCCAGTACTTC | TRBJ2-5 | TRBV7-2 | - | 14 | TRBD1
CASSRSPGETQYF | TGTGCCAGCAGCCGCTCGCCGGGGGAGACCCAGTACTTC | TRBJ2-5 | TRBV7-2 | - | 13 | -
CASSFGAGKTQYF | TGTGCCAGCAGTTTTGGGGCGGGGAAGACCCAGTACTTC | TRBJ2-5 | TRBV27 | once | 13 | -
CASSQLRDYGYTF | TGTGCCAGCTCCCAACTGCGGGACTATGGCTACACCTTC | TRBJ1-2 | TRBV18 | - | 13 | -
CAWSVLESGELFF | TGTGCCTGGAGTGTACTAGAATCCGGGGAGCTGTTTTTT | TRBJ2-2 | TRBV30 | - | 13 | -
CATAENRQHGEAFF | TGTGCCACCGCCGAGAACAGGCAACATGGTGAAGCTTTCTTT | TRBJ1-1 | TRBV19 | - | 14 | -
CASSLGQGPDEQYF | TGTGCCAGCAGCTTAGGACAGGGACCGGACGAGCAGTACTTC | TRBJ2-7 | TRBV7-9 | - | 14 | TRBD1
CASSLEGRPGELFF | TGTGCCAGCAGCTTAGAGGGGAGGCCCGGGGAGCTGTTTTTT | TRBJ2-2 | TRBV11-2 | - | 14 | -
CATSVGTADYNEQFF | TGCGCCACCAGTGTAGGGACTGCCGACTACAATGAGCAGTTCTTC | TRBJ2-1 | TRBV5-1 | - | 15 | -
CASSYTPTGKNTEAFF | TGTGCCAGCAGTTATACTCCGACAGGGAAGAACACTGAAGCTTTCTTT | TRBJ1-1 | TRBV6-5 | - | 16 | TRBD1
CASSSTGAVLLNYGYTF | TGTGCCAGCAGCTCGACAGGGGCCGTACTACTTAACTATGGCTACACCTTC | TRBJ1-2 | TRBV5-6 | - | 17 | TRBD1
CASSSRTGGVTEAFF | TGTGCCAGCAGCTCACGGACAGGGGGGGTCACTGAAGCTTTCTTT | TRBJ1-1 | TRBV7-6 | - | 15 | TRBD1
CASSEETENSPLHF | TGTGCCAGCAGTGAAGAGACAGAGAATTCACCCCTCCACTTT | TRBJ1-6 | TRBV6-1 | - | 14 | -